Following are 22 T cell receptor beta chains from one sample sequenced in a study of identical twins (dated by TCRdb to the mid-2010s). To prepare the library, 5' RACE was applied. Sequencing used an Illumina HiSeq 2000. TCRdb reworked the public reads: Q25 trimming with fastp, MiXCR clone assembly, productive beta chains retained. Each entry merges the rows of one CDR3 protein and shows their most common DNA and genes. The sample records about 220,000 distinct CDR3 sequences, over 5.5% of which are singletons. The top ten constitute approximately 15% of the sample. This same sample was also part of a study on T cells expressing NK-cell markers.

The sequencing sample was made of CD8+ T cells sorted from blood. These receptors were taken from a woman under 30 in good health.

This clonotype appeared a few times. The rearrangement uses TRBV7-6 and TRBJ2-3; either TRBD1 or TRBD2 may supply D (7 bases each). The V gene lost 2 bases and the J gene lost 4 bases, with 22 bases spanning the gap. Germline V gene data show CDR1 as SGHVS and CDR2 as FNYEAQ. The length of the CDR3 is 18 residues. CDR3: CASSLTQPGGGEADTQYF. CDR3 nucleotide sequence: TGTGCCAGCAGCTTAACCCAGCCAGGGGGGGGCGAGGCAGATACGCAGTATTTT.

This clonotype has a count of ten or more. The CDR3 DNA reads TGTGCCAGCAGCGGGACTAGCTTTCCTCTGGATGAGCAGTTCTTC. This translates into CASSGTSFPLDEQFF. The rearrangement links TRBV5-6 to TRBJ2-1, with TRBD2 matching over 9 bases. Unmatched junction bases numbered 10, after V lost 4 bases and J lost 8 bases. CDR1 is SGHDT, CDR2 YYEEEE, per germline. This CDR3 is built from 15 residues.

This clonotype was detected many times. V gene TRBV3-1 combines with J gene TRBJ2-5, with D possibly matching TRBD2 (5 bases). V was shortened by 3 bases and J by 3 bases, with 8 bases between the two germline ends. The CDR3 runs to 13 residues. Germline values: CDR1 LGHDT, CDR2 YNNKEL (reference sequence). In DNA form, the CDR3 reads TGTGCCAGCAGCCAGAGGGCAGAAGAGACCCAGTACTTC. It encodes CASSQRAEETQYF.

This clonotype was seen more than once but under ten times. This chain connects TRBV2 to TRBJ2-7; D uncertain. The CDR3 is 13 amino acids. Germline lookup yields CDR1 SNHLY and CDR2 FYNNEI. The V and J ends lost 7 bases and 2 bases respectively, with 12 bases between them. The CDR3 coding sequence is TGTGCCAGCATGGGTAGACCAACCTACGAGCAGTACTTC. Amino acids: CASMGRPTYEQYF.

This clonotype was recorded a few times. This chain joins TRBV30 and TRBJ2-5, with 7 bases matching TRBD2. Germline CDR1 is GTSNPN and CDR2 is SVGIG (reference sequence). This CDR3 contains 14 residues. Trimming removed 0 bases from V and 5 bases from J; junction bases left unmatched: 6. The chain's CDR3 is CAWSVLASGETQYF. CDR3 coding DNA: TGTGCCTGGAGTGTACTAGCGAGTGGTGAGACCCAGTACTTC.

The chain links TRBV5-1 to TRBJ2-5; D not certain. Germline V gene data show CDR1 as SGHRS and CDR2 as YFSETQ. The CDR3 spans 13 residues. V lost 4 bases and J 5 bases, leaving 12 bases between the germline ends. The CDR3 sequence: CASSSTHSETQYF. CDR3 in DNA: TGCGCCAGCAGCAGTACCCATTCGGAGACCCAGTACTTC.

This clonotype came up many times. The genes are TRBV12-3 or TRBV12-4 and TRBJ2-7, with 9 bases that match TRBD1. The V segment lost 8 bases and the J segment 1 base; nucleotides outside the gene matches: 3. CDR3 length equals 13 residues. CDR3 amino acids: CASGDRDSYEQYF. As DNA, the CDR3 is TGTGCCAGCGGGGACAGGGATTCCTACGAGCAGTACTTC.

There are a few counts of this clonotype. V is TRBV14 and J is TRBJ2-1, with D unresolved. Trimming took 1 base from V and 6 from J, leaving 10 bases between them. Germline V lookup: CDR1 SGHDN, CDR2 FVKESK. This CDR3 comprises 14 residues. CDR3 sequence reads: CASSQVFSVNEQFF. The DNA of the CDR3 is TGTGCCAGCAGCCAAGTGTTTTCTGTCAATGAGCAGTTCTTC. The variable domain in full, with the rest retrieved from reference TRBV14 and TRBJ2-1, is EAGVTQFPSHSVIEKGQTVTLRCDPISGHDNLYWYRRVMGKEIKFLLHFVKESKQDESGMPNNRFLAERTGGTYSTLKVQPAELEDSGVYFCASSQVFSVNEQFFGPGTRLTVL.

The chain links TRBV20-1 to TRBJ2-7; TRBD1 might be the D (5 bases). The V and J ends lost 0 bases and 3 bases respectively, with 12 bases between them. This CDR3 is built from 14 residues. The germline CDR1 and CDR2 sequences are DFQATT and SNEGSKA (reference sequence). DNA for the CDR3: TGCAGTGCTAGAGACAGTTCCACAGGCTACGAGCAGTACTTC. Translated: CSARDSSTGYEQYF.

This clonotype occurred a few times. J is TRBJ1-5 and V is TRBV6-2 or TRBV6-3, with unresolved D. Germline lookup yields CDR1 MNHEY and CDR2 SVGEGT. Trimming left V 2 bases short and J 3 bases short, with 5 bases between. The CDR3 is made up of 13 amino acids. CDR3: CASSYESNQPQHF. CDR3 in DNA: TGTGCCAGCAGTTACGAGTCCAATCAGCCCCAGCATTTT.

The sample holds many counts of this clonotype. The chain employs TRBV28 and TRBJ2-5, with 8 bases lining up with TRBD2. The CDR3 consists of 14 residues. CDR1 is MDHEN, CDR2 SYDVKM, per germline. The junction had 4 bases not matched to a gene; V was cut back by 5 bases and J by 2 bases. This chain's CDR3 is CASSERLAQETQYF. The CDR3 DNA sequence: TGTGCCAGCAGTGAGAGACTAGCGCAAGAGACCCAGTACTTC.

This clonotype was seen a few times. The chain joins TRBV4-1 to TRBJ2-3, with TRBD1 matching over 7 bases. The germline V gene has CDR1 MGHRA and CDR2 YSYEKL. This CDR3 is 17 amino acids long. Trimming removed 0 bases from V and 2 bases from J; junction bases left unmatched: 8. The CDR3 nucleotides are TGCGCCAGCAGCCAAGATCCCGACAGGGACCCCACAGATACGCAGTATTTT. The encoded protein is CASSQDPDRDPTDTQYF.

This clonotype was seen at least ten times. The J gene is TRBJ2-3, the V gene TRBV12-3 or TRBV12-4, with 12 bases aligning to TRBD2. Trimming at V came to 3 bases and at J to 4 bases, leaving 5 bases not matched to a gene. This CDR3 contains 16 residues. The CDR3 nucleotides read TGTGCCAGCAGTTTTAGACTAGCGGGGGAGTCAGATACGCAGTATTTT. Translation: CASSFRLAGESDTQYF.

This clonotype has more than one count but fewer than ten. The chain combines TRBV7-9 with TRBJ1-1; D is undetermined. V lost 5 bases and J lost 3, with 19 bases in between. Germline V lookup: CDR1 SEHNR, CDR2 FQNEAQ (reference sequence). This CDR3 has 16 residues. The CDR3 region is CASSAWPADEDTEAFF. The DNA of the CDR3 is TGTGCCAGCAGCGCCTGGCCAGCCGATGAGGACACTGAAGCTTTCTTT. The whole variable domain, filled in from reference TRBV7-9 and TRBJ1-1, reads DTGVSQNPRHKITKRGQNVTFRCDPISEHNRLYWYRQTLGQGPEFLTYFQNEAQLEKSRLLSDRFSAERPKGSFSTLEIQRTEQGDSAMYLCASSAWPADEDTEAFFGQGTRLTVV.

This clonotype has a count of ten or more. V gene TRBV12-3 or TRBV12-4 combines with J gene TRBJ2-7; unclear D gene. The CDR3 totals 14 residues. V was clipped by 2 bases and J by 2 bases, with 10 bases between them. The CDR3 is CASSLRLDTYEQYF. Written as DNA, the CDR3 is TGTGCCAGCAGTTTACGACTCGACACCTACGAGCAGTACTTC.

This clonotype turned up a few times. V usage is TRBV20-1 and J usage is TRBJ2-7; either TRBD1 or TRBD2 may supply D (5 bases each). CDR1 is DFQATT and CDR2 is SNEGSKA in the germline V gene (reference sequence). The V and J ends lost 1 base and 2 bases respectively, with 15 bases between them. CDR3 length: 15 residues. For the CDR3, the DNA is TGCAGTGCTAGAGTGTACCGTAGGGACGCCTACGAGCAGTACTTC. This translates into CSARVYRRDAYEQYF.

The chain employs TRBV11-2 and TRBJ2-5; possibly TRBD2 for D (5 bases). Trimming took 6 bases from V and 4 from J, leaving 15 bases between them. Germline V lookup: CDR1 SGHAT, CDR2 FQNNGV. The CDR3 is 14 residues long. The CDR3 here is CASRVVGGRETQYF. Written as DNA, the CDR3 is TGTGCCAGCAGGGTCGTTGGAGGTCGAGAGACCCAGTACTTC.

The sample holds many counts of this clonotype. This chain joins TRBV5-5 and TRBJ2-5; TRBD1 is a possible D gene (5 bases). CDR1 SGHKS and CDR2 YYEKEE come from the germline V gene (reference sequence). There are 14 residues in the CDR3. Trimming took 0 bases from V and 2 from J, leaving 8 bases between them. The CDR3 loop is CASSLVSGQETQYF. The CDR3 nucleotides read TGTGCCAGCAGCTTGGTTTCAGGGCAAGAGACCCAGTACTTC.

This clonotype was recorded many times. The chain has TRBV20-1 and TRBJ2-3, with TRBD2 matching 7 bases. The CDR3 loop spans 17 amino acids. J lost 2 bases, V lost 6 bases, and 17 bases had no gene match. Germline V gene lookup returns CDR1 DFQATT and CDR2 SNEGSKA (reference sequence). CDR3 residues: CSAERAGNTPHTDTQYF. The CDR3 DNA follows: TGCAGTGCGGAAAGAGCGGGAAACACGCCACACACAGATACGCAGTATTTT.

Ten or more counts support this clonotype. The chain uses TRBV7-6 and TRBJ1-3, with D possibly TRBD1 on 5 matching bases. Per germline, CDR1 SGHVS and CDR2 FNYEAQ. The CDR3 is 13 amino acids. V lost 5 bases and J 12 bases, leaving 17 bases between the germline ends. CDR3 sequence: CASSPQGFTGIYF. In DNA, the CDR3 is TGTGCCAGCAGCCCTCAGGGTTTCACGGGCATATATTTT.

This clonotype came up a few times. This chain uses TRBV7-9 with TRBJ2-7; D is undetermined. The germline V gene encodes CDR1 SEHNR and CDR2 FQNEAQ (reference sequence). The germline V and J ends were trimmed by 3 bases and 2 bases, with 8 bases remaining between them. The CDR3 is 13 residues long. CDR3 DNA: TGTGCCAGCAGCTTCTCCTTGGCCTACGAGCAGTACTTC. Amino acid sequence: CASSFSLAYEQYF. The full variable domain, with the rest looked up from reference TRBV7-9 and TRBJ2-7, is DTGVSQNPRHKITKRGQNVTFRCDPISEHNRLYWYRQTLGQGPEFLTYFQNEAQLEKSRLLSDRFSAERPKGSFSTLEIQRTEQGDSAMYLCASSFSLAYEQYFGPGTRLTVT.

The V gene is TRBV10-3, the J gene TRBJ2-1; D gene unclear. There are 16 residues in the CDR3. Germline CDR1 is ENHRY and CDR2 is SYGVKD. Trimming took off 0 bases at V and 3 bases at J, with 12 bases between the two ends. The CDR3 nucleotides read TGTGCCATCAGTGAGTCGTTATCGGTTCTCTACAATGAGCAGTTCTTC. This codes for CAISESLSVLYNEQFF.